A few counts support the clone carrying this T cell receptor (beta chain). Its antigen remains unknown. Each CDR3 protein gets one entry after TCRdb re-called the reads with MiXCR. Of some 480,000 distinct CDR3 sequences listed, roughly a third were seen once; the top ten hold roughly a sixth. Germline-derived CDR1 and CDR2 are SGHDN and FVKESK. Trimming took off 1 base at V and 9 bases at J, with 12 bases between the two ends. This CDR3 has 13 amino acids. The data stem from a study of T cell repertoires in cytomegalovirus infection. Study background: Both recently identified HLA-C-restricted and well-studied HLA-B-restricted CMV epitopes were used in the study. Public TCR beta signatures were indicative of both CMV infection and a matching HLA type. Study-level results: HLA-C-restricted CMV clonotypes gave the most frequent clonotype in two of eight donors.

V gene TRBV14 combines with J gene TRBJ2-5, with D uncertain. This clonotype was obtained from a human donor in good health (CMV status not recorded). Some clones in this sample may be carry-over from other donors' samples. Here the sequenced sample was cultured PBMCs, taken from culture after CMV antigen stimulation. The DNA for the CDR3 is TGTGCCAGCAGCCAAGGGGCCTTCAAGGCCCAGTACTTC. It specifies CASSQGAFKAQYF.